There are many counts of the clone carrying this T cell receptor (beta chain). Its specificity is not known. This record comes from a study of beta chain features in type 1 diabetes. Broader study findings: PCR may have favored shorter templates equally in patients and controls. Type 1 diabetes patients had moderately but significantly shorter TCRB CDR3s in all four CD4+ subsets.

This CDR3 has 17 residues. Trimming cost V 5 bases and J 10 bases; bases outside gene matches: 16. Germline V lookup: CDR1 MDHEN, CDR2 SYDVKM. Expressed TCRB transcripts were sequenced because the entire RNA isolate underwent reverse transcription. The repertoire was sequenced with immunoSEQ multiplex PCR; TCRdb's copy has only in-frame clones and lacks some. The sample includes 300,000 to 450,000 clones, 8.5% to 10% of them seen just once. The source material was central memory CD4+ T cells from blood. The rearrangement links TRBV28 to TRBJ2-1, with 11 bases fitting TRBD2. The sequence came from a man between 25 and 39 years old with type 1 diabetes. CDR3 nucleotide sequence: TGTGCCAGCAGTGAATGGGTCTTAGCGGGAGGGCCGGGGGAGCAGTTCTTC. Translated: CASSEWVLAGGPGEQFF. Full variable domain (missing parts from reference TRBV28 and TRBJ2-1): DVKVTQSSRYLVKRTGEKVFLECVQDMDHENMFWYRQDPGLGLRLIYFSYDVKMKEKGDIPEGYSVSREKKERFSLILESASTNQTSMYLCASSEWVLAGGPGEQFFGPGTRLTVL.